This record looks at one T cell receptor (beta chain) sequence and its context. The V gene's germline CDR1 is MNHEY and CDR2 SMNVEV (reference sequence). V shed 6 bases and J shed 0 bases, with 12 bases lying between them. The CDR3 totals 15 residues. The data originate from a study of OX40 agonist ivuxolimab in advanced cancers. Profiled with immunoSEQ multiplex PCR; TCRdb holds only in-frame clones, not every one. The table shows about 90,000 clones, with 75% to 90% occurring only once. This specimen was CD4+ or CD8+ T cells sorted from blood, taken in a trial of the OX40 agonist ivuxolimab. This receptor was identified in an adult with an advanced solid tumor such as melanoma, head and neck, liver or kidney cancer. The rearrangement joins TRBV27 to TRBJ2-1; D not certain. The CDR3 DNA sequence: TGTGCCAGCAGCCACTTCATGAGCTCCTACAATGAGCAGTTCTTC. Amino acid sequence: CASSHFMSSYNEQFF.